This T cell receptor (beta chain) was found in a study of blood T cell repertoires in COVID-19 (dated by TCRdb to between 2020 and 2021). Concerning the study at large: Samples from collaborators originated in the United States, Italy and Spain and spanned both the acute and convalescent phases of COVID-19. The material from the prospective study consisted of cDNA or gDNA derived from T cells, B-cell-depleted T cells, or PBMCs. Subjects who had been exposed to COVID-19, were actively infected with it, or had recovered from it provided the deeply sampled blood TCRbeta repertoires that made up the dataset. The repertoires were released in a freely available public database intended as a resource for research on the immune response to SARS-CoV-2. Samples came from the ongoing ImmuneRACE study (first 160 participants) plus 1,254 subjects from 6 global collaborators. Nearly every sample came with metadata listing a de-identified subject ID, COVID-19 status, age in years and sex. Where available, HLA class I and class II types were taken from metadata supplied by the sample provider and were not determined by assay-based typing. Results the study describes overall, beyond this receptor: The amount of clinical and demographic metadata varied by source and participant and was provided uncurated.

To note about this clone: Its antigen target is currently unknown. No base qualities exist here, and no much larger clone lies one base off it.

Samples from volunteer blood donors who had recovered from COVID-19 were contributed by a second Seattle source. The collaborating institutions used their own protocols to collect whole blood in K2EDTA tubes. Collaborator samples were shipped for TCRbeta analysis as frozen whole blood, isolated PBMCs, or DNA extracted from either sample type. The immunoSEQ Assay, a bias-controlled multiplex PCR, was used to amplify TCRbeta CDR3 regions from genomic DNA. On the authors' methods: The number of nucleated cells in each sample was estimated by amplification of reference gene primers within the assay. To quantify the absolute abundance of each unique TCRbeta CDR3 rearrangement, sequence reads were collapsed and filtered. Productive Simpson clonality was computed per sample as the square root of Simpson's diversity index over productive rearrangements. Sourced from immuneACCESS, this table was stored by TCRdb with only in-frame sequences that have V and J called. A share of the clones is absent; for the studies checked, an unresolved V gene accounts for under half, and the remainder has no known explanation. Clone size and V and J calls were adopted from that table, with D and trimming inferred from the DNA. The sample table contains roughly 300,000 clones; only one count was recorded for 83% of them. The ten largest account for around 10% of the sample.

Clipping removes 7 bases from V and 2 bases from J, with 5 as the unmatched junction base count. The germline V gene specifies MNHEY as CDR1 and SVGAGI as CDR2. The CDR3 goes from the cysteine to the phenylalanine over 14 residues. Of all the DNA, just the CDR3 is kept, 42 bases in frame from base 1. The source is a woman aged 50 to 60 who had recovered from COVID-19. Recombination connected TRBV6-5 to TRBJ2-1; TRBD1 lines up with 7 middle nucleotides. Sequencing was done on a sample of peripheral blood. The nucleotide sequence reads TGTGCCAGCAAACAGGGGAATACCTACAATGAGCAGTTCTTC. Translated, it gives CASKQGNTYNEQFF.